A single sample is the source of the 25 T cell receptor beta chains below, sequenced in a study of T cells in Graves' hyperthyroidism and ophthalmopathy. What was amplified from RNA transcripts were TCR beta CDR3 regions. The HTBI primer set served for first-round RT-PCR of the TCR CDR3. A single record per CDR3 protein comes from TCRdb applying MiXCR to the multiplex PCR reads. This sample carries a few hundred thousand distinct CDR3 sequences, 15% to 20% of them seen once, and the ten largest clones take 55% to 60%. Sample: blood. Receptors originate from a woman in her sixties or seventies with Graves' ophthalmopathy.

The rearrangement uses TRBV5-1 and TRBJ2-1, with D maybe TRBD2 (6 bases). CDR1 and CDR2 (germline): SGHRS, YFSETQ. Trimming removed 0 bases from V and 9 bases from J, with 16 bases in between. This CDR3 comprises 15 residues. DNA for the CDR3: TGCGCCAGCAGCTTGGCCCGCGGGGTCTTGGGTGAGCAGTTCTTC. Amino acid sequence: CASSLARGVLGEQFF.

This clonotype appeared many times. The chain joins TRBV7-9 to TRBJ1-2, with D unresolved. CDR3 length: 12 amino acids. V was pared by 5 bases and J by 4 bases, with 8 bases between. Germline values: CDR1 SEHNR, CDR2 FQNEAQ (reference sequence). DNA for the CDR3: TGTGCCAGCAGCGATCGTTTCTATGGCTACACCTTC. It encodes CASSDRFYGYTF.

This clonotype was detected ten times or more. The rearrangement uses TRBV27 and TRBJ2-2, with a tentative D call TRBD2 (6 bases). CDR1 MNHEY and CDR2 SMNVEV come from the germline V gene (reference sequence). V shed 2 bases and J shed 7 bases, with 14 bases lying between them. The CDR3 runs to 15 residues. CDR3 sequence: CASSLLASLGGELFF. The DNA of the CDR3 is TGTGCCAGCAGTTTACTAGCGAGCCTCGGCGGGGAGCTGTTTTTT.

This clonotype has only a few counts. The rearrangement uses TRBV19 and TRBJ2-5; D may correspond to TRBD1 or TRBD2 (5 bases each). CDR1 and CDR2 (germline): LNHDA, SQIVND (reference sequence). V was pared by 3 bases and J by 3 bases, with 14 bases between. The CDR3 covers 15 residues. The CDR3 sequence is CASSIVGTLEETQYF. The CDR3 DNA reads TGTGCCAGTAGTATTGTCGGGACCCTCGAAGAGACCCAGTACTTC.

Concerning this clonotype: A much bigger clone sits one base away, suggesting this may be a read error. The chain joins TRBV20-1 to TRBJ2-1, with 7 bases matching TRBD1. The V segment lost 4 bases and the J segment 10 bases; nucleotides outside the gene matches: 7. This CDR3 spans 12 amino acids. Germline V gene data show CDR1 as DFQATT and CDR2 as SNEGSKA (reference sequence). The CDR3 here is CSATGTDNEQFF. Written as DNA, the CDR3 is TGCAGTGCTACGGGGACAGATAACGAGCAGTTCTTC.

This clonotype has a count of ten or more. This sequence joins TRBV5-1 and TRBJ2-2, with D possibly TRBD1 on 6 matching bases. The V gene lost 5 bases and the J gene lost 1 base, with 12 bases spanning the gap. This CDR3 region has 15 residues. In germline, CDR1 is SGHRS, CDR2 YFSETQ. CDR3 in amino acids: CASRLQQGNTGELFF. DNA of the CDR3: TGCGCCAGCAGATTGCAACAGGGGAACACCGGGGAGCTGTTTTTT. Full variable domain (missing parts from reference TRBV5-1 and TRBJ2-2): KAGVTQTPRYLIKTRGQQVTLSCSPISGHRSVSWYQQTPGQGLQFLFEYFSETQRNKGNFPGRFSGRQFSNSRSEMNVSTLELGDSALYLCASRLQQGNTGELFFGEGSRLTVL.

This clonotype has a count of ten or more. V is TRBV12-3 or TRBV12-4 and J is TRBJ1-6; D is undetermined. The CDR3 has 14 residues. Deletions cut 6 bases from V and 5 bases from J, with 11 bases between. The CDR3 DNA is TGTGCCAGCAGGCCGGGAGGGCATAATTCACCCCTCCACTTT. Translating gives CASRPGGHNSPLHF.

The V and J genes are TRBV2 and TRBJ2-5, with 7 positions matching TRBD2. CDR1 and CDR2 from the germline V gene are SNHLY and FYNNEI. J gave up 5 bases and V 0 bases, and 9 bases lay outside the gene matches. This CDR3 is built from 16 residues. The CDR3 reads CASSEALRGEGETQYF. DNA of the CDR3: TGTGCCAGCAGTGAAGCGCTCCGGGGGGAGGGGGAGACCCAGTACTTC.

In this sample, this clonotype turned up many times. The DNA of the CDR3 is TGTGCCAGCACCCAGACAGACCACTATGGCTACACCTTC. This gives the protein CASTQTDHYGYTF. This chain joins TRBV6-2 or TRBV6-3 and TRBJ1-2; D might be TRBD1 (5 bases). V was cut by 7 bases and J by 3 bases, with 12 bases left in between. In germline, CDR1 is MNHEY, CDR2 SVGEGT. The CDR3 runs to 13 residues.

The sample holds many counts of this clonotype. The rearrangement joins TRBV7-9 to TRBJ1-2, with unresolved D. Trimming took 5 bases from V and 3 from J, leaving 13 bases between them. Germline CDR1 and CDR2: SEHNR and FQNEAQ (reference sequence). This CDR3 comprises 14 residues. This CDR3 is CASSNAGLYYGYTF. CDR3 bases: TGTGCCAGCAGCAACGCCGGGCTCTACTATGGCTACACCTTC.

The chain recombines TRBV27 with TRBJ1-1; D is perhaps TRBD1 (5 bases). The CDR3 has 13 amino acids. Per the germline V gene, CDR1 is MNHEY and CDR2 is SMNVEV (reference sequence). Trimming pared 8 bases from V and 2 bases from J, leaving 12 bases between. This chain's CDR3 is CASGPGGNTEAFF. CDR3 nucleotide sequence: TGTGCCAGCGGTCCCGGGGGAAACACTGAAGCTTTCTTT.

CDR3 region: CASSQEWGDGVNSPLHF. CDR3 nucleotide sequence: TGTGCCAGCAGCCAAGAATGGGGGGACGGAGTTAATTCACCCCTCCACTTT. The chain joins TRBV14 to TRBJ1-6; TRBD1 might be the D (5 bases). CDR1 is SGHDN and CDR2 is FVKESK in the germline V gene. V was shortened by 0 bases and J by 6 bases, with 15 bases between the two germline ends. The CDR3 has 17 amino acids.

This clonotype has just a few counts. This chain connects TRBV4-1 to TRBJ1-1; weak D call: TRBD1 (6 bases). V was clipped by 4 bases and J by 6 bases, with 9 bases between them. The CDR3 is made up of 12 amino acids. Germline loops: CDR1 MGHRA, CDR2 YSYEKL. The CDR3 nucleotides are TGCGCCAGCAGCCGAAACAGGGCTGAAGCTTTCTTT. This sequence encodes CASSRNRAEAFF.

As regards this clonotype: Given a much more abundant clone one base away, this may be a read error. V and J are TRBV24-1 and TRBJ2-1, with 8 bases lining up with TRBD1. The CDR3 spans 15 residues. Germline V lookup: CDR1 KGHDR, CDR2 SFDVKD. The CDR3 DNA reads TGTGCCACCAGTGATTCCCAGGGGGCGTACAGTGAGCAGTTCTTC. Protein product: CATSDSQGAYSEQFF.

This clonotype was seen a handful of times. V is TRBV6-1 and J is TRBJ2-2, with D perhaps TRBD1 (6 bases). The CDR3 is 13 amino acids. CDR1 and CDR2 from the germline V gene are MNHNS and SASEGT. The V gene lost 6 bases and the J gene lost 7 bases, with 12 bases spanning the gap. CDR3 protein: CASRQGRGGELFF. The CDR3 DNA reads TGTGCCAGCAGGCAGGGCAGGGGCGGGGAGCTGTTTTTT.

This clonotype has at least ten counts. The chain recombines TRBV7-2 with TRBJ2-7; TRBD2 is a possible D gene (6 bases). The CDR3 totals 14 residues. Trimming stripped 1 base from V and 5 bases from J, with 12 bases between. Germline CDR1 is SGHTA and CDR2 is FQGNSA. In DNA, the CDR3 is TGTGCCAGCAGCTTAGTCGGGGGAACCCACGAGCAGTACTTC. It translates to CASSLVGGTHEQYF.

This clonotype was seen many times. The V call is TRBV5-1, the J call TRBJ1-1; 7 nucleotides agree with TRBD1. The germline gives CDR1 SGHRS, CDR2 YFSETQ. After removal of 3 bases from V and 1 base from J, the junction contained 3 bases not matched to a gene. The CDR3 is made up of 14 amino acids. As DNA, the CDR3 is TGCGCCAGCAGCTATTACAGGGGGAACACTGAAGCTTTCTTT. Its protein product is CASSYYRGNTEAFF.

This clonotype was observed many times. This CDR3 is CASSLNGQGYGYTF. CDR3 sequence (DNA): TGTGCCAGCAGCTTAAATGGCCAGGGCTATGGCTACACCTTC. The rearrangement uses TRBV7-3 and TRBJ1-2; the D gene is possibly TRBD1 (5 bases). The CDR3 length is 14 residues. V lost 1 base and J 4 bases, leaving 10 bases between the germline ends. In germline, CDR1 is SGHTA, CDR2 FQGTGA.

This clonotype was found a few times. This chain joins TRBV6-5 and TRBJ2-6; D is unresolved. Germline CDR1 is MNHEY and CDR2 is SVGAGI. Trimming took off 2 bases at V and 0 bases at J, with 14 bases between the two ends. The CDR3 spans 18 residues. CDR3 nucleotides: TGTGCCAGCAGTTACACGTGGACGGCACTCTCTGGGGCCAACGTCCTGACTTTC. It is translated as CASSYTWTALSGANVLTF.

V and J are TRBV6-1 and TRBJ2-7; D gene uncertain. CDR1 MNHNS and CDR2 SASEGT come from the germline V gene. CDR3 length equals 15 residues. V lost 8 bases, J lost 1 base, and 18 bases lay in between. The CDR3 is CASRKARELSYEQYF. For the CDR3, the DNA is TGTGCCAGCCGAAAAGCAAGAGAATTATCCTACGAGCAGTACTTC.

This clonotype has at least ten counts. The J gene is TRBJ1-1, the V gene TRBV6-1, with 7 bases identical to TRBD1. The V gene end was trimmed by 6 bases and the J gene end by 4 bases; junction bases not matched to a gene: 8. The germline V gene encodes CDR1 MNHNS and CDR2 SASEGT. The CDR3 runs 14 residues. The CDR3 loop reads CASSDRDSVTEAFF. Written as DNA, the CDR3 is TGTGCCAGCAGCGACAGGGACTCGGTCACTGAAGCTTTCTTT.

The V call is TRBV10-3, the J call TRBJ2-3, with TRBD2 identical over 10 bases. There are 15 residues in the CDR3. The germline V gene encodes CDR1 ENHRY and CDR2 SYGVKD. V was pared by 5 bases and J by 1 base, with 3 bases of the junction left unmatched. The CDR3 DNA reads as TGTGCCATCAGTCCCCTAGCGGGAGGCACAGATACGCAGTATTTT. This sequence encodes CAISPLAGGTDTQYF.

This clonotype was picked up a small number of times. This chain connects TRBV6-2 or TRBV6-3 to TRBJ2-1, with 7 nucleotides matching TRBD2. The CDR3 length is 16 residues. CDR1 MNHEY and CDR2 SVGEGT come from the germline V gene. Trimming at V came to 0 bases and at J to 3 bases, leaving 5 bases not matched to a gene. The CDR3 sequence is CASSYSSQRGYNEQFF. CDR3 coding DNA: TGTGCCAGCAGTTACTCCTCCCAGCGGGGCTACAATGAGCAGTTCTTC.

Comments on this clonotype: An end of the junction does not agree with germline; a read error may underlie this. V and J are TRBV7-9 and TRBJ2-5, with no clear D. This CDR3 has 14 residues. The germline V gene has CDR1 SEHNR and CDR2 FQNEAQ (reference sequence). As DNA, the CDR3 is TGTGCCAGCAGCTCAAGAGGTCACCAAGAGGCCCAGTACTTC. Its translation: CASSSRGHQEAQYF.

The chain uses TRBV7-9 and TRBJ2-3; tentative D call: TRBD2 (6 bases). The V gene's germline CDR1 is SEHNR and CDR2 FQNEAQ (reference sequence). CDR3 length: 13 residues. V was clipped by 6 bases and J by 5 bases, with 12 bases between them. For the CDR3, the DNA is TGTGCCAGCAGTCCAGGAGCGGGAGATACGCAGTATTTT. Translation: CASSPGAGDTQYF.